The rows below give T cell receptor beta chains drawn from one sample of a study of cytomegalovirus exposure and HLA in healthy donors. Clones were read by immunoSEQ multiplex PCR, and TCRdb kept only the in-frame ones, dropping some. The data show some 130,000 clones, 50% to 65% seen once. Material: PBMCs. The receptor source for this set is a man aged 40-49 years in good health and CMV-seropositive. Both conserved end residues are part of each CDR3. D genes are given only for firm matches. Clone size, where shown, is once, few, many, or a class for clones that have expanded.

TRBD2	.	TRBV5-1	TRBJ2-3	CASSLEAGGDTDTQYF	TGCGCCAGCAGCCTTGAAGCGGGAGGGGACACAGATACGCAGTATTTT
TRBD2	.	TRBV27	TRBJ2-1	CASSFQGLAGGGGEQFF	TGTGCCAGCAGTTTCCAAGGACTAGCGGGGGGAGGGGGTGAGCAGTTCTTC
.	.	TRBV30	TRBJ1-5	CAWSVRGNQPQHF	TGTGCCTGGAGTGTACGGGGGAATCAGCCCCAGCATTTT
TRBD1	.	TRBV28	TRBJ2-7	CASSFPGTVDPTKQYF	TGTGCCAGCAGTTTTCCCGGGACAGTGGATCCTACGAAGCAGTACTTC
.	.	TRBV10-3	TRBJ2-1	CAISETGVNEQFF	TGTGCCATCAGCGAAACGGGTGTAAATGAGCAGTTCTTC
.	.	TRBV18	TRBJ2-3	CASSPLTRDTQYF	TGTGCCAGCTCACCTTTGACTCGAGATACGCAGTATTTT
.	.	TRBV19	TRBJ2-3	CASSIQRGTDTQYF	TGTGCCAGTAGTATACAGCGGGGCACAGATACGCAGTATTTT
TRBD2	.	TRBV9	TRBJ2-7	CASSEGLAGEGYEQYF	TGTGCCAGCAGCGAGGGACTAGCGGGGGAAGGCTACGAGCAGTACTTC
.	few	TRBV6-5	TRBJ1-5	CASSYDRSQPQHF	TGTGCCAGCAGTTACGATCGCAGTCAGCCCCAGCATTTT
.	.	TRBV5-1	TRBJ2-5	CASSFGRDQETQYF	TGCGCCAGCAGCTTCGGGCGGGACCAAGAGACCCAGTACTTC
TRBD1	few	TRBV5-1	TRBJ1-2	CASSSHETGQSYGYTF	TGCGCCAGCAGCTCACACGAAACGGGACAGAGTTATGGCTACACCTTC
.	.	TRBV5-4	TRBJ1-1	CASSLSAGRNTEAFF	TGTGCCAGCAGCTTGTCGGCAGGGCGGAACACTGAAGCTTTCTTT
TRBD2	.	TRBV19	TRBJ2-3	CASKRLAGGITDTQYF	TGTGCCAGTAAACGACTAGCGGGAGGGATCACAGATACGCAGTATTTT
.	once	TRBV18	TRBJ1-1	CASSELNTEAFF	TGTGCCAGCTCAGAGCTAAACACTGAAGCTTTCTTT
.	.	TRBV9	TRBJ2-2	CASSKGGLAVSGELFF	TGTGCCAGCAGCAAGGGGGGGCTTGCAGTCTCCGGGGAGCTGTTTTTT
.	once	TRBV5-4	TRBJ2-3	CASSLGAGSTDTQYF	TGTGCCAGCAGCTTGGGGGCAGGGAGCACAGATACGCAGTATTTT